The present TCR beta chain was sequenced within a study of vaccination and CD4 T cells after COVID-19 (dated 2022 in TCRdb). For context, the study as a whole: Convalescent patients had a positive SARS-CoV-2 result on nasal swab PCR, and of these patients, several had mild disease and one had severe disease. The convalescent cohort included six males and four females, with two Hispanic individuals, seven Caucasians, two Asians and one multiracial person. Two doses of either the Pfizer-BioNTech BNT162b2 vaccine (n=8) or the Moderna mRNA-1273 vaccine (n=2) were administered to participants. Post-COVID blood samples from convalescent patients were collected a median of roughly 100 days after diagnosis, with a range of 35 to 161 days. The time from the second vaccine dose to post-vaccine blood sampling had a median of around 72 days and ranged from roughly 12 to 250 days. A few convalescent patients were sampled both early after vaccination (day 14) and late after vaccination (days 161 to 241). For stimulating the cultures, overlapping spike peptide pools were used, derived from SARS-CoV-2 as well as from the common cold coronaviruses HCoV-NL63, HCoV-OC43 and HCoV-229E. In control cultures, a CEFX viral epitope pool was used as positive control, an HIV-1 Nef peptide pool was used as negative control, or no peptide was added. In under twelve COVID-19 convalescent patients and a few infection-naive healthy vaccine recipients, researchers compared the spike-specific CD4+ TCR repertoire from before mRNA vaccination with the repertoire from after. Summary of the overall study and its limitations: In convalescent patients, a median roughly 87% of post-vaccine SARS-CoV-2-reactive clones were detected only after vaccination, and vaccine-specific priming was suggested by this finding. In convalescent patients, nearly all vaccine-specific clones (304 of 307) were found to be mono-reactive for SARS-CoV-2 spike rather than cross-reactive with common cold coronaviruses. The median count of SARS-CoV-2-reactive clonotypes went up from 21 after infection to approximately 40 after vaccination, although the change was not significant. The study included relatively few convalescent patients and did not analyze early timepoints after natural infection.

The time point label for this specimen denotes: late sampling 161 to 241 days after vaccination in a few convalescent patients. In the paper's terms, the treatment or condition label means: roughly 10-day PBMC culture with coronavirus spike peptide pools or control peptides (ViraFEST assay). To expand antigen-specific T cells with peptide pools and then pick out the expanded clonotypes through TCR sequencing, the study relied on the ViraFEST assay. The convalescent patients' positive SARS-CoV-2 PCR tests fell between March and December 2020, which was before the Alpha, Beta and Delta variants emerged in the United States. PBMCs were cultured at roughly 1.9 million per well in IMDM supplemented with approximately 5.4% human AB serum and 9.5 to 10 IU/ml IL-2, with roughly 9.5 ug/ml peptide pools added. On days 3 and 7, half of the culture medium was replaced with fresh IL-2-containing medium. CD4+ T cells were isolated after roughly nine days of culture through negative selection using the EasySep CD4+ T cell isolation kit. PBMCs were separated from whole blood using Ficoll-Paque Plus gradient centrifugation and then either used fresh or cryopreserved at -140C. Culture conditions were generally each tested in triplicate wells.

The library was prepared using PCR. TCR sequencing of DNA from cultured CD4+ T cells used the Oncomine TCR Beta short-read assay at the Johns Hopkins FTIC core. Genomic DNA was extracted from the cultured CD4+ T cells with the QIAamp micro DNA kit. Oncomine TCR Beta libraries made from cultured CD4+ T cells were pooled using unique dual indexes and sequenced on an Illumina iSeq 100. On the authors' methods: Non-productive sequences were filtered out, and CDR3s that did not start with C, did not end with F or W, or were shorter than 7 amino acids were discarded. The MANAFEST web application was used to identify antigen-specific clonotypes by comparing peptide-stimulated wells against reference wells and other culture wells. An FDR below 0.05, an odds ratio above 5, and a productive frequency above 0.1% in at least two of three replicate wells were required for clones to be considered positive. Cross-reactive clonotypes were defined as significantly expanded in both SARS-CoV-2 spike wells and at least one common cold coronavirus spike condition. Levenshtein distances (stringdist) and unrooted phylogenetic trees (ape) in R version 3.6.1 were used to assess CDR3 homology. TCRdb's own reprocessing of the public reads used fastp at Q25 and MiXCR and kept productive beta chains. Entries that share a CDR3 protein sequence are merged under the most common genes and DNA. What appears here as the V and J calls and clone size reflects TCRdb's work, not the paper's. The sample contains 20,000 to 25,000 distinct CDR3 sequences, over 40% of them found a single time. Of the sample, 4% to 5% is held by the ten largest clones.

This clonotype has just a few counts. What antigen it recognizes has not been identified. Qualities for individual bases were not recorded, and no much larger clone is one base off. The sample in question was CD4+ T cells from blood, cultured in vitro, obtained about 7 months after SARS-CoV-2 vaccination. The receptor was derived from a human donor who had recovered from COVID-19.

The CDR3 region has the sequence CASSLSWTGNYGYTF. The DNA reads TGTGCCAGCAGTTTATCCTGGACAGGAAACTATGGCTACACCTTC. In this chain, TRBV28 is recombined with TRBJ1-2, and 7 bases in between align with TRBD1. Trimming takes 1 base off V and 2 bases off J; junction bases not matched to a gene: 4. The CDR3 starts with the cysteine, ends with the phenylalanine, and has 15 residues. Only the CDR3 region is kept as DNA, spanning 45 bases read in frame from base 1. According to the germline V gene, CDR1 reads MDHEN and CDR2 reads SYDVKM.